The source of this T cell receptor (beta chain) is a study of cytomegalovirus exposure and HLA in healthy donors. Study-level background: Previous work identified 95 million to 120 million unique TCR beta sequences from around 200 million T cells. Findings and limits, study-wide: According to a later analysis, most TCR beta chains associated with CMV appeared HLA-restricted.

This clone was found once. Its antigen remains unidentified. Amplification used 60 Vbeta primers and 13 Jbeta primers. Libraries were prepared by immunoSEQ multiplex PCR; TCRdb keeps only in-frame clonotypes and omits some of them. The data show approximately 100,000 clones, with almost 80% seen just once and roughly 5.9% held by the top ten. In germline, CDR1 is LNHDA, CDR2 SQIVND (reference sequence). With 3 bases removed from V and 4 bases from J, the gap between germline ends came to 12 bases. This CDR3 is built from 14 residues. The source material was PBMCs. The origin of this receptor is a man aged 60-69 years in good health and CMV-seropositive. The chain has TRBV19 and TRBJ1-1; TRBD1 is a possible D gene (6 bases). CDR3 coding DNA: TGTGCCAGTAGTATCGGTGGGGGCGGCACTGAAGCTTTCTTT. Its translation: CASSIGGGGTEAFF.